This passage covers 13 T cell receptor beta chains from one sample sequenced in a study of blood T cells in healthy people across ages. Sample-barcoded 5' priming and a J-beta primer mix drove a second PCR of roughly 6 to 12 cycles. TCRdb independently ran MiXCR on the 5' RACE reads; one entry per CDR3 protein. Among 600,000 to 900,000 distinct CDR3 sequences listed, 25% to 30% were seen once. The sample was also linked to a second study, of T cells of mothers and their children.

Sequencing used blood. These receptors were taken from a boy aged 5-17 years in good health.

The J gene is TRBJ2-1, the V gene TRBV4-1, with TRBD2 matching over 9 bases. Losses at the gene ends were 0 bases for V and 9 bases for J; bases not matched to a gene: 9. CDR1 MGHRA and CDR2 YSYEKL come from the germline V gene. The CDR3 contains 16 residues. CDR3 sequence reads: CASSQEGAGGPGEQFF. CDR3 coding DNA: TGCGCCAGCAGCCAAGAGGGTGCGGGGGGGCCAGGTGAGCAGTTCTTC.

J is TRBJ1-6 and V is TRBV5-1; tentatively, D is TRBD1 (5 bases). The CDR3 runs to 15 residues. V lost 1 base to trimming and J lost 6 bases, with 11 bases between them. Germline CDR1 and CDR2: SGHRS and YFSETQ. The CDR3 sequence: CASSLTSTANSPLHF. In DNA form, the CDR3 reads TGCGCCAGCAGCTTGACCTCGACAGCTAATTCACCCCTCCACTTT.

The genes are TRBV29-1 and TRBJ2-5; TRBD1 agrees at 10 bases. The DNA end lines up better with TRBJ2-7; the J call may be wrong. CDR1 SQVTM and CDR2 ANQGSEA come from the germline V gene. The CDR3 contains 13 residues. Here the CDR3 DNA reads TGCAGCGTTGAAGGACAGGGGGCCACCGAGCAGTACTTC. Protein sequence: CSVEGQGATEQYF.

The rearrangement links TRBV20-1 to TRBJ2-5; TRBD1 is a possible D gene (5 bases). The CDR3 is 16 amino acids. Germline CDR1 reads DFQATT; CDR2 reads SNEGSKA (reference sequence). Trimming left V 0 bases short and J 0 bases short, with 14 bases between. The CDR3 loop is CSARDETDPYQETQYF. CDR3 coding DNA: TGCAGTGCTAGAGATGAGACAGACCCATACCAAGAGACCCAGTACTTC.

This clonotype was seen at least ten times. The CDR3 nucleotides are TGTGCCAGCAGTCCTGGGACAGACGAATATGGCTACACCTTC. It is translated as CASSPGTDEYGYTF. This rearrangement joins TRBV12-3 or TRBV12-4 to TRBJ1-2; 7 bases are shared with TRBD1. After removal of 5 bases from V and 5 bases from J, the junction contained 8 bases not matched to a gene. The CDR3 is 14 residues long.

This chain connects TRBV20-1 to TRBJ2-5; D gene ambiguous. The CDR3 loop spans 11 amino acids. In germline, CDR1 is DFQATT, CDR2 SNEGSKA (reference sequence). Trimming pared 5 bases from V and 2 bases from J, leaving 6 bases between. This CDR3 reads CSAAPQETQYF. Written as DNA, the CDR3 is TGCAGTGCTGCTCCACAAGAGACCCAGTACTTC.

The sample holds one count of this clonotype. This chain links TRBV12-3 or TRBV12-4 with TRBJ2-7, with no clear D. This CDR3 region has 15 residues. Deletions cut 5 bases from V and 0 bases from J, with 14 bases between. The CDR3 DNA reads as TGTGCCAGCAGTCCACGGGCCCATAACTCCTACGAGCAGTACTTC. Its protein is CASSPRAHNSYEQYF.

This clonotype was found a few times. The rearrangement links TRBV20-1 to TRBJ2-5; tentative D call: TRBD1 (6 bases). The J call may not be correct, given that the DNA end is closer to TRBJ2-7. The germline CDR1 and CDR2 sequences are DFQATT and SNEGSKA (reference sequence). The CDR3 is 13 amino acids. This CDR3 is CSARRQARYEQYF. The CDR3 nucleotides are TGCAGTGCGAGAAGACAGGCCCGTTACGAGCAGTACTTC.

This clonotype was seen more than once but under ten times. The gene calls are TRBV11-2 and TRBJ2-5, with 16 bases that match TRBD2. Per germline, CDR1 SGHAT and CDR2 FQNNGV. After removal of 4 bases from V and 5 bases from J, the junction contained 7 bases not matched to a gene. CDR3 length: 17 residues. CDR3 region: CASSSGLAGGARETQYF. The CDR3 DNA reads as TGTGCCAGCAGCTCGGGACTAGCGGGGGGGGCTCGGGAGACCCAGTACTTC.

The table lists this clonotype with a few counts. V usage is TRBV14 and J usage is TRBJ2-3, with 11 bases identical to TRBD2. CDR1 SGHDN and CDR2 FVKESK come from the germline V gene. V lost 2 bases, J lost 4 bases, and 2 bases stayed unmatched. The CDR3 covers 15 residues. DNA of the CDR3: TGTGCCAGCAGCCAACTAGCGGGGGGAGCAGATACGCAGTATTTT. Encoded protein: CASSQLAGGADTQYF.

Only a few counts were recorded for this clonotype. This sequence joins TRBV2 and TRBJ2-7; D remains ambiguous. The germline CDR1 and CDR2 sequences are SNHLY and FYNNEI. Trimming took 5 bases from V and 4 from J, leaving 12 bases between them. This CDR3 is 13 amino acids long. CDR3 nucleotides: TGTGCCAGCAGTCCGGGCCTACTATACGAGCAGTACTTC. It encodes CASSPGLLYEQYF.

V usage is TRBV7-6 and J usage is TRBJ2-7, with D tentatively TRBD1 (6 bases). Germline CDR1 SGHVS, CDR2 FNYEAQ. The CDR3 spans 15 residues. V was clipped by 1 base and J by 0 bases, with 10 bases between them. The CDR3 nucleotides are TGTGCCAGCAGCTTAGAGACAGGTAGCTCCTACGAGCAGTACTTC. This codes for CASSLETGSSYEQYF. The full variable domain, completed using reference TRBV7-6 and TRBJ2-7, is GAGVSQSPRYKVTKRGQDVALRCDPISGHVSLYWYRQALGQGPEFLTYFNYEAQQDKSGLPNDRFSAERPEGSISTLTIQRTEQRDSAMYRCASSLETGSSYEQYFGPGTRLTVT.

This clonotype was detected a few times. The genes are TRBV5-1 and TRBJ2-5; 7 positions agree with TRBD1. V shed 0 bases, J shed 5 bases, and the junction held 7 bases outside the gene matches. CDR1 is SGHRS and CDR2 is YFSETQ in the germline V gene. The CDR3 is 15 amino acids. The CDR3 DNA reads TGCGCCAGCAGCTTGGAAGAGGGGGCTTGGGAGACCCAGTACTTC. It yields the protein CASSLEEGAWETQYF. Combining the CDR3 with reference TRBV5-1 and TRBJ2-5 gives the whole variable domain KAGVTQTPRYLIKTRGQQVTLSCSPISGHRSVSWYQQTPGQGLQFLFEYFSETQRNKGNFPGRFSGRQFSNSRSEMNVSTLELGDSALYLCASSLEEGAWETQYFGPGTRLLVL.